This paragraph reports one T cell receptor (beta chain). The antigen this receptor binds is unknown. Base qualities are not at hand, and no much larger clone is one base apart. The sequencing machine was an Illumina HiSeq 2500. Quantitative 5'-RACE with molecular barcodes was the method used to prepare the TCR beta libraries. As for how the authors treated the data: To identify disease-linked TCR variants, a new computational method was used, one built on a probabilistic model of VDJ rearrangement. Using fastp trimming at Q25 and MiXCR clonotype assembly, TCRdb reanalyzed the public sequencing data and kept in-frame beta chains. Rows with one shared CDR3 protein collapse into an entry with the most common genes and DNA. These V and J calls rely on TCRdb rather than the paper's analysis. The sample data list about 360,000 distinct CDR3 sequences, and 20% to 25% of these were observed just once. The top ten clones comprise around 14% of the sample.

The data belong to a study of CD8 T cells in ankylosing spondylitis (dated by TCRdb to 2017 to 2019). Looking at the study overall: T cell receptor beta repertoires were profiled in healthy donors and ankylosing spondylitis patients so that disease-linked TCR variants could be found. Samples of peripheral blood were taken, and for ankylosing spondylitis patients, synovial fluid was collected as well. The full study cohort comprised 25 ankylosing spondylitis patients and approximately 100 healthy donors. General conclusions and limits of the study: The disease-linked clones were reported as significantly enriched in matched synovial fluid samples from ankylosing spondylitis patients. A TCR beta motif made up of about eight highly homologous amino acid variants appeared to be characteristic of blood from ankylosing spondylitis patients. Some motif variants had previously been reported in the synovial fluid and blood of reactive arthritis patients, which suggests shared mechanisms of disease initiation. The disease-linked clones had a CD8+ phenotype and were found at relatively low frequencies in peripheral blood.

Trimming takes 6 bases from V and 7 bases from J, and the germline ends sit 24 bases apart. Measured from the cysteine to the phenylalanine, the CDR3 is 16 residues long. Of the read, only the CDR3 DNA is kept; its 48 bases are in frame from base 1. The TCR originated in a male donor with ankylosing spondylitis or in good health (not recorded which). The sample comprised blood, either unsorted or a sorted T cell fraction (not recorded which). The rearranged segments are TRBV12-3 or TRBV12-4 and TRBJ2-5; the D gene is perhaps TRBD1, from 6 matching bases. In nucleotide form, the sequence is TGTGCCAGCAGCCCGAGCTGGGGGCCCAACTCGTCGACCCAGTACTTC. It encodes CASSPSWGPNSSTQYF.